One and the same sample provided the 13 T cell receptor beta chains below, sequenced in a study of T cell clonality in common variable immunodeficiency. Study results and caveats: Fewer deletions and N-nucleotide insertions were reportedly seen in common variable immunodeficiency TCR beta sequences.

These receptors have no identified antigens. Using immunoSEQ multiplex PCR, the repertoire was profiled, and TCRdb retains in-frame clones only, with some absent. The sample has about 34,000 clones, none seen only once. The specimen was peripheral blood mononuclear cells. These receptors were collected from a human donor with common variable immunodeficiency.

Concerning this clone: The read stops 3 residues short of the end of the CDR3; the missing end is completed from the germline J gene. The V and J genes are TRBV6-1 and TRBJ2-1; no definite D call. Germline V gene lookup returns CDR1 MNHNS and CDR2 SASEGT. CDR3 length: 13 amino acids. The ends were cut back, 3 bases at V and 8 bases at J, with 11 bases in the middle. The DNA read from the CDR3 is TGTGCCAGCAGTGAGACCCGCGGAGATGAG. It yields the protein CASSETRGDE. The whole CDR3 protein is CASSETRGDEQFF.

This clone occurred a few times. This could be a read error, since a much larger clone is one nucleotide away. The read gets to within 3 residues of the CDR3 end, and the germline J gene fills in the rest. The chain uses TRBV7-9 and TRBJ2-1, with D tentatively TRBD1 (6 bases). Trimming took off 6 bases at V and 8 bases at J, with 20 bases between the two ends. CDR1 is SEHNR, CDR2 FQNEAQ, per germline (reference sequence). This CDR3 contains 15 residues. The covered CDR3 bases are TGTGCCAGCAGGACTGGACAGTCAGAGGGCCATGAG. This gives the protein CASRTGQSEGHE. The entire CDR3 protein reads CASRTGQSEGHEQFF.

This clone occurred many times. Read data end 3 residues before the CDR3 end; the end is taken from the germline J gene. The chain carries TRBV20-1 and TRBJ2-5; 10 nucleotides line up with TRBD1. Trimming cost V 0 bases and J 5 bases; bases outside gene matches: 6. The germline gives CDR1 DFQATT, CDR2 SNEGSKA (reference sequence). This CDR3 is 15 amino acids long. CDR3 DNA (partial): TGCAGTGCTAGAGATTTTGGGACAGGGGTGGAGACC. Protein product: CSARDFGTGVET. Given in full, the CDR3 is CSARDFGTGVETQYF.

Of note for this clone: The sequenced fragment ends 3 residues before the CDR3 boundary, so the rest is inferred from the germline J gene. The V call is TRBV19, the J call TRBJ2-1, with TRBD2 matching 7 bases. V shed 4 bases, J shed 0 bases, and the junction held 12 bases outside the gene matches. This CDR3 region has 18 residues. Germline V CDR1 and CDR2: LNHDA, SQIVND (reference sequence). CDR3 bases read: TGTGCCAGTAGTACCGACTTACTAGCGAGTCACTCCTACAATGAG. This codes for CASSTDLLASHSYNE. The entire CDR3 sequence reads CASSTDLLASHSYNEQFF.

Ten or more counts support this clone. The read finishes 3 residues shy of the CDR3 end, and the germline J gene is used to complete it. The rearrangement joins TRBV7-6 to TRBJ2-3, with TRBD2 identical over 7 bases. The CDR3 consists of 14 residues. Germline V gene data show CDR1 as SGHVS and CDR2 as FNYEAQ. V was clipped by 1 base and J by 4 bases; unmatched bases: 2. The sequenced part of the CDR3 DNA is TGTGCCAGCAGCTTAGGAGCGGGACCAGATACG. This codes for CASSLGAGPDT. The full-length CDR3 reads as CASSLGAGPDTQYF.

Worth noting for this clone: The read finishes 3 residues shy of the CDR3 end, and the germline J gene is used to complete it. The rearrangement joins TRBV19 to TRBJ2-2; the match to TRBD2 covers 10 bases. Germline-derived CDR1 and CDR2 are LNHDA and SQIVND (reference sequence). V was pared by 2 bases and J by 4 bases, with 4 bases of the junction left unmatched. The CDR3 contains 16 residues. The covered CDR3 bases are TGTGCCAGTAGTATACTAGCGGGAGTGGGCACCGGGGAG. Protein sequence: CASSILAGVGTGE. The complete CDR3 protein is CASSILAGVGTGELFF. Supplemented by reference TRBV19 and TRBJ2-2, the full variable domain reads DGGITQSPKYLFRKEGQNVTLSCEQNLNHDAMYWYRQDPGQGLRLIYYSQIVNDFQKGDIAEGYSVSREKKESFPLTVTSAQKNPTAFYLCASSILAGVGTGELFFGEGSRLTVL.

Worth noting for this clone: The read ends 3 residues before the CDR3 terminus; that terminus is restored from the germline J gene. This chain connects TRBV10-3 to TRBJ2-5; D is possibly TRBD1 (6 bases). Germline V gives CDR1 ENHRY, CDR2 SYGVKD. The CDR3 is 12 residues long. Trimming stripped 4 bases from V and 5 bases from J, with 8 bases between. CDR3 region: CAISAGVETQYF. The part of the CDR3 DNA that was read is TGTGCCATCAGTGCAGGGGTGGAGACC.

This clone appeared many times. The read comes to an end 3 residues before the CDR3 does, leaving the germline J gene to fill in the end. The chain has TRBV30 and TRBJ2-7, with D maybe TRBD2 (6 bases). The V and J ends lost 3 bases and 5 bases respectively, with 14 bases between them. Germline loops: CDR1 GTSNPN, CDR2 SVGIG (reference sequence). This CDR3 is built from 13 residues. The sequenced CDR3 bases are TGTGCCTGGAGGTTCGGAGGGCCAAACGAG. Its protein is CAWRFGGPNE. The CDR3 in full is CAWRFGGPNEQYF.

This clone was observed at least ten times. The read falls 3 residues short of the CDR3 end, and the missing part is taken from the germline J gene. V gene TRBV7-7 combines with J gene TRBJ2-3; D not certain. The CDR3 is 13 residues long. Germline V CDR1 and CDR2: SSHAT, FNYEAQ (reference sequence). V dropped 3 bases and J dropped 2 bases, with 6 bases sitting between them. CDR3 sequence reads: CASSFSPTDTQYF. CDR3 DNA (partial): TGTGCCAGCAGCTTTAGCCCCACAGATACG.

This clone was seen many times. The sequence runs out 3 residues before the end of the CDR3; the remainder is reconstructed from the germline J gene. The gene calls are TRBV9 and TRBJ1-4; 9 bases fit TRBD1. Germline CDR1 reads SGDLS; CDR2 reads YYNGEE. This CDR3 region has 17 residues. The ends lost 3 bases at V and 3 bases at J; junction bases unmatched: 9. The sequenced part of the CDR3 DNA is TGTGCCAGCAGCGGTGGGACAGGGACGTGGGCTAATGAAAAA. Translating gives CASSGGTGTWANEK. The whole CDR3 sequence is CASSGGTGTWANEKLFF.

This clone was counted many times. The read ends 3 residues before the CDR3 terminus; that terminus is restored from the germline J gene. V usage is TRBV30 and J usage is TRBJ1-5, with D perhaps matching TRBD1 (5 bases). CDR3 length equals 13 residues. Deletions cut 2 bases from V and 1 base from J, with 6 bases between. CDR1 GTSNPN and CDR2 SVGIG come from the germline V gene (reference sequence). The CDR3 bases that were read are TGTGCCTGGAGTAAGGGGAGCAATCAGCCC. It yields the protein CAWSKGSNQP. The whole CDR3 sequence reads CAWSKGSNQPQHF.

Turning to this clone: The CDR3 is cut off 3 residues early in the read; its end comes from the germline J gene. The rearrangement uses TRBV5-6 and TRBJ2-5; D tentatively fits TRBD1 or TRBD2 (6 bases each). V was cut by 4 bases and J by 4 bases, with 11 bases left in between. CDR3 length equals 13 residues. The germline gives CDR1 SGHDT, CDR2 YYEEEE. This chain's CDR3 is CASSSRGGETQYF. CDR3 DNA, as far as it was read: TGTGCCAGCAGCAGCAGGGGAGGAGAGACC.

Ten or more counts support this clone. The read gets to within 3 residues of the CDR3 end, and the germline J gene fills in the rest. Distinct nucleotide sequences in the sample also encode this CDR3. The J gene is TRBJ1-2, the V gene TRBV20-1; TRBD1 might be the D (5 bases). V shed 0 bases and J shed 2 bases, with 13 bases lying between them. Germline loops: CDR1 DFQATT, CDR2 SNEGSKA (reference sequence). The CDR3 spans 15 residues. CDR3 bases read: TGCAGTGCTAGAGATGGTACAGGAGCAAACTATGGC. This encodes CSARDGTGANYG. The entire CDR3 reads CSARDGTGANYGYTF.